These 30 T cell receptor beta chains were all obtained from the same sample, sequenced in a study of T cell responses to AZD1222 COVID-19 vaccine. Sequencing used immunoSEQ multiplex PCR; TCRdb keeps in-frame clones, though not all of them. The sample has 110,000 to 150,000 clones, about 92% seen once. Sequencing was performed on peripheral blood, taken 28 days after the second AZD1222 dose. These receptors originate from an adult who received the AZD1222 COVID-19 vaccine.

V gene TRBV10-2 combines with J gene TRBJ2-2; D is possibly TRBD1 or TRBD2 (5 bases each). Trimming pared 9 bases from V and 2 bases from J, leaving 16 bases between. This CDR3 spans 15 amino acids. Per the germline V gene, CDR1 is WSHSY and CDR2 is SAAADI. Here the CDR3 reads CASKGAGSNTGELFF. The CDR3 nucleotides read TGCGCCAGTAAAGGGGCGGGTTCTAACACCGGGGAGCTGTTTTTT.

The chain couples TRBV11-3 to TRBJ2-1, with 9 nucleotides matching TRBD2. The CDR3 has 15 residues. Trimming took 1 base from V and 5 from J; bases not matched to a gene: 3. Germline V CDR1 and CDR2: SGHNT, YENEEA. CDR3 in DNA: TGTGCCAGCAGCTTAGGGACTAGCGTTAACAATGAGCAGTTCTTC. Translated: CASSLGTSVNNEQFF.

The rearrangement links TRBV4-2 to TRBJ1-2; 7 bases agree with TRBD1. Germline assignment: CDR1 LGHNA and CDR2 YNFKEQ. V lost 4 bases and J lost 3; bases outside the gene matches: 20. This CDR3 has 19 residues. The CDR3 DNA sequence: TGTGCCAGCAGCCTCCCCGCGGAGGGACAGCCTCTAAGGGACTATGGCTACACCTTC. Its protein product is CASSLPAEGQPLRDYGYTF.

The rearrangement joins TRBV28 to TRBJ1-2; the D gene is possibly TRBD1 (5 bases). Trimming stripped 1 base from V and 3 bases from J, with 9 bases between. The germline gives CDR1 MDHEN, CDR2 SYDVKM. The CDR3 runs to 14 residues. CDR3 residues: CASSLFTGDYGYTF. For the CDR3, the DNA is TGTGCCAGCAGTTTATTTACGGGGGACTATGGCTACACCTTC.

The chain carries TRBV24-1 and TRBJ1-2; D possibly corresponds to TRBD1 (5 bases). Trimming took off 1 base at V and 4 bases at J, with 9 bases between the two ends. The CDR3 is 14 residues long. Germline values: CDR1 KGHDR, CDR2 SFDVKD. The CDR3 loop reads CATSDFGRAYGYTF. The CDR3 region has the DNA TGTGCCACCAGTGATTTCGGCAGGGCCTATGGCTACACCTTC.

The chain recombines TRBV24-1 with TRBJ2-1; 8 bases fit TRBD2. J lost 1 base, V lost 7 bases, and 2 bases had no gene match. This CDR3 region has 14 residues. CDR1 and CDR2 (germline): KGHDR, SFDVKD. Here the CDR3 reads CATRGGRSYNEQFF. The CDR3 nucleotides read TGTGCCACCAGGGGCGGGAGGTCCTACAATGAGCAGTTCTTC.

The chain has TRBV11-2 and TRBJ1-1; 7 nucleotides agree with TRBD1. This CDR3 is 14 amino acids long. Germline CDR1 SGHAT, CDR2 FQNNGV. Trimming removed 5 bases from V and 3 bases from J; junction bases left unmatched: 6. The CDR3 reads CASSPKGADTEAFF. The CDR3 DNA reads TGTGCCAGCAGCCCGAAGGGGGCCGACACTGAAGCTTTCTTT.

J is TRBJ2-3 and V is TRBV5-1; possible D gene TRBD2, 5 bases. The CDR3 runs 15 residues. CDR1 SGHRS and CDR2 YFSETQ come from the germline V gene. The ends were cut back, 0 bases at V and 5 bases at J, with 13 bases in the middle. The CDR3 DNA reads TGCGCCAGCAGCTTGGCCACGAACCGGGGAGATACGCAGTATTTT. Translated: CASSLATNRGDTQYF. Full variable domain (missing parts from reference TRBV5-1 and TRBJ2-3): KAGVTQTPRYLIKTRGQQVTLSCSPISGHRSVSWYQQTPGQGLQFLFEYFSETQRNKGNFPGRFSGRQFSNSRSEMNVSTLELGDSALYLCASSLATNRGDTQYFGPGTRLTVL.

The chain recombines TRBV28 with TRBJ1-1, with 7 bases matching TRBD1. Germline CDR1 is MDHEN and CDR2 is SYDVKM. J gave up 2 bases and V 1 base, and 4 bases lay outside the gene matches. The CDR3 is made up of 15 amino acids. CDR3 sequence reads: CASSLYQGGNTEAFF. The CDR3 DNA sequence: TGTGCCAGCAGTTTATATCAAGGGGGCAACACTGAAGCTTTCTTT. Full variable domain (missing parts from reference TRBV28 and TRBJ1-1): DVKVTQSSRYLVKRTGEKVFLECVQDMDHENMFWYRQDPGLGLRLIYFSYDVKMKEKGDIPEGYSVSREKKERFSLILESASTNQTSMYLCASSLYQGGNTEAFFGQGTRLTVV.

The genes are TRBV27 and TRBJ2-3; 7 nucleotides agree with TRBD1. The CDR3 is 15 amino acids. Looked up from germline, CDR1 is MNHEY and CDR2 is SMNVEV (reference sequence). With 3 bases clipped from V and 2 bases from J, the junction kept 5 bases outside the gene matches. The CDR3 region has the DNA TGTGCCAGCAGTTTGGGACAGATTTACACAGATACGCAGTATTTT. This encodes CASSLGQIYTDTQYF.

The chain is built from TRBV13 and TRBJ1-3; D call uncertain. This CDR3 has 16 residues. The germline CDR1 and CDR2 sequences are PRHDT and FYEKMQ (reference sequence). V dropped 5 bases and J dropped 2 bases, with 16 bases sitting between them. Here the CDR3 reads CASSSSFGPTGNTIYF. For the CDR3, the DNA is TGTGCCAGCAGCAGCAGCTTCGGCCCCACTGGAAACACCATATATTTT.

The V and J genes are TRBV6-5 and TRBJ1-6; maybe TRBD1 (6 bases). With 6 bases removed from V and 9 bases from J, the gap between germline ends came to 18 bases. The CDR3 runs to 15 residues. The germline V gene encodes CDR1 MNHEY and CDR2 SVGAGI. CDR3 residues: CASRFTRGRGSPLHF. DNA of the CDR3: TGTGCCAGCAGGTTTACCAGGGGCCGGGGTTCACCCCTCCACTTT.

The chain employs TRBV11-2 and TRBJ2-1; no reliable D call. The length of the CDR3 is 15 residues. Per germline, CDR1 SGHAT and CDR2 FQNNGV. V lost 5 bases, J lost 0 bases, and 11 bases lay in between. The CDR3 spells CASSPQASSYNEQFF. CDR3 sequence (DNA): TGTGCCAGCAGCCCTCAGGCGAGCTCCTACAATGAGCAGTTCTTC.

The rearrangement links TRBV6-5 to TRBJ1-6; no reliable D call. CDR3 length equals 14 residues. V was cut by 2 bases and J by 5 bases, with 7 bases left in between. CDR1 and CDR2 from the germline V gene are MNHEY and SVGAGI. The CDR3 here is CASSYGGNNSPLHF. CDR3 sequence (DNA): TGTGCCAGCAGTTACGGCGGCAATAATTCACCCCTCCACTTT.

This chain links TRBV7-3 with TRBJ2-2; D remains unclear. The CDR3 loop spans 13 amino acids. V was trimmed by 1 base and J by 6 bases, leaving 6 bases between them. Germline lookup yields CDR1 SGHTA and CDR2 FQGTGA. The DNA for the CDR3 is TGTGCCAGCAGCTTAAGTGTACCCGGGGAGCTGTTTTTT. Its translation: CASSLSVPGELFF.

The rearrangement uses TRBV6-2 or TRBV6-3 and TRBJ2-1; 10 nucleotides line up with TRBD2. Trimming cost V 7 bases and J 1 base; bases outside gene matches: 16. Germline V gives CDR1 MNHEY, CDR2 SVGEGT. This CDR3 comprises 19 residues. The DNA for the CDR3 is TGTGCCAGCACCCCCCAGGGTAGCGGGAGGCCTTCATCCTACAATGAGCAGTTCTTC. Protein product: CASTPQGSGRPSSYNEQFF.

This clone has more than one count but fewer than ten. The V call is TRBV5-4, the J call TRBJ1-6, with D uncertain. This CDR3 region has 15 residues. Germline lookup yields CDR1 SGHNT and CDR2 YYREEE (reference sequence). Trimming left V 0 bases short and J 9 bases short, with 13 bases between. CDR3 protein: CASSLVGRNGSPLHF. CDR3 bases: TGTGCCAGCAGCTTGGTTGGGCGGAATGGTTCACCCCTCCACTTT.

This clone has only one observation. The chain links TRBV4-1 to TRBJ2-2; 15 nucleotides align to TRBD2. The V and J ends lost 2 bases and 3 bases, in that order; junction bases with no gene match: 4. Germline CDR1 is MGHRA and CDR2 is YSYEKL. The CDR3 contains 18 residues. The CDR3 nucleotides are TGCGCCAGCAGCCAAAGGACTAGCGGGAGGGCCGACACCGGGGAGCTGTTTTTT. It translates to CASSQRTSGRADTGELFF.

DNA of the CDR3: TGTGCCAGCAGCCCCTCTGGCGGGAGCCCCACCTACGAGCAGTACTTC. Amino acids: CASSPSGGSPTYEQYF. This chain joins TRBV7-3 and TRBJ2-7; 7 bases map to TRBD2. Germline-derived CDR1 and CDR2 are SGHTA and FQGTGA. After removal of 5 bases from V and 2 bases from J, the junction contained 12 bases not matched to a gene. The CDR3 runs 16 residues. Complete variable domain (other parts from reference TRBV7-3 and TRBJ2-7): GAGVSQTPSNKVTEKGKYVELRCDPISGHTALYWYRQSLGQGPEFLIYFQGTGAADDSGLPNDRFFAVRPEGSVSTLKIQRTERGDSAVYLCASSPSGGSPTYEQYFGPGTRLTVT.

The CDR3 DNA follows: TGCGCCAGCAGCTTGGGGGGACAGGGGACCACTGAAGCTTTCTTT. This sequence encodes CASSLGGQGTTEAFF. The chain couples TRBV5-1 to TRBJ1-1; 10 bases agree with TRBD1. In germline, CDR1 is SGHRS, CDR2 YFSETQ. The junction had 3 bases not matched to a gene; V was cut back by 0 bases and J by 4 bases. The CDR3 has 15 residues. Based on the CDR3 plus reference TRBV5-1 and TRBJ1-1, the full variable domain is KAGVTQTPRYLIKTRGQQVTLSCSPISGHRSVSWYQQTPGQGLQFLFEYFSETQRNKGNFPGRFSGRQFSNSRSEMNVSTLELGDSALYLCASSLGGQGTTEAFFGQGTRLTVV.

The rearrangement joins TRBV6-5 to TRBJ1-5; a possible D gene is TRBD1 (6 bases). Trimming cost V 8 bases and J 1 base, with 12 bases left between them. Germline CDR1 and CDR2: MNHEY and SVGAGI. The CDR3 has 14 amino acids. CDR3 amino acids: CASQRGDSNQPQHF. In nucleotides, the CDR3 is TGTGCCAGCCAAAGGGGGGACAGCAATCAGCCCCAGCATTTT.

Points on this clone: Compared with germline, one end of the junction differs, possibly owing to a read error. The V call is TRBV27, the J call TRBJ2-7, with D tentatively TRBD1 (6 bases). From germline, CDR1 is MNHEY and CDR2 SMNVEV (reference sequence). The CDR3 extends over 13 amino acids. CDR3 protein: CASSGQGTLKQNF. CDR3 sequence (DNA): TGTGCCAGCAGTGGCCAGGGGACACTCAAACAGAACTTC.

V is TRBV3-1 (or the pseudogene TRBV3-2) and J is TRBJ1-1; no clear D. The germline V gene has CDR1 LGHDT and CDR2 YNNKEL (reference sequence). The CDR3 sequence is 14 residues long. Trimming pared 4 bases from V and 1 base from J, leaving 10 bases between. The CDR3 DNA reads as TGTGCCAGCAGCCTGCCATCTGCGAACACTGAAGCTTTCTTT. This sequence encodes CASSLPSANTEAFF.

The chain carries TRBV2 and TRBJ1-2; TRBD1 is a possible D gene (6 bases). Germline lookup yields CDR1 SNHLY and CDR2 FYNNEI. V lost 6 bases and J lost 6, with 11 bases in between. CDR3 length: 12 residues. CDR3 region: CASRKAGDGYTF. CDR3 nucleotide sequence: TGTGCCAGCAGAAAGGCAGGGGATGGCTACACCTTC. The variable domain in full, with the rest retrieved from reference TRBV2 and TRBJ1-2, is EPEVTQTPSHQVTQMGQEVILRCVPISNHLYFYWYRQILGQKVEFLVSFYNNEISEKSEIFDDQFSVERPDGSNFTLKIRSTKLEDSAMYFCASRKAGDGYTFGSGTRLTVV.

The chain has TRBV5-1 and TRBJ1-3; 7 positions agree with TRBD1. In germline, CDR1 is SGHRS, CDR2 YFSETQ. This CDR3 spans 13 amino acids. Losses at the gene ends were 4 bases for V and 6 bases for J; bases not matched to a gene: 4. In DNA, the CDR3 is TGCGCCAGCAGCAAGACAGGGACAAACACCATATATTTT. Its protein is CASSKTGTNTIYF.

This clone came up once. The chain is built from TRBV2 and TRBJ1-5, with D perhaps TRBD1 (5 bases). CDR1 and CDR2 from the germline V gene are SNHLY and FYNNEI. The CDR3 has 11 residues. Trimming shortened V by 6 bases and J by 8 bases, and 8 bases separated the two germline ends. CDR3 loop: CASSRGEPQHF. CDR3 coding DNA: TGTGCCAGCAGCCGAGGGGAGCCCCAGCATTTT. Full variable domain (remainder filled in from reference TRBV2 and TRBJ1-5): EPEVTQTPSHQVTQMGQEVILRCVPISNHLYFYWYRQILGQKVEFLVSFYNNEISEKSEIFDDQFSVERPDGSNFTLKIRSTKLEDSAMYFCASSRGEPQHFGDGTRLSIL.

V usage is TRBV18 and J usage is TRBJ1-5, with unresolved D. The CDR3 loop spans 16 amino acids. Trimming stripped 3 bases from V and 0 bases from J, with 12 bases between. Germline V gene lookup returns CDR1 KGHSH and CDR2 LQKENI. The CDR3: CASSPGPQYSNQPQHF. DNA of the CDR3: TGTGCCAGCTCACCGGGTCCTCAGTATAGCAATCAGCCCCAGCATTTT.

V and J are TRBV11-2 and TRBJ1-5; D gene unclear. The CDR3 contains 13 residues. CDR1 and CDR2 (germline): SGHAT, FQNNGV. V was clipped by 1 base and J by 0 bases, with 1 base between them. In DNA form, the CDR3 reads TGTGCCAGCAGCTTAGGTAGCAATCAGCCCCAGCATTTT. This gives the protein CASSLGSNQPQHF.

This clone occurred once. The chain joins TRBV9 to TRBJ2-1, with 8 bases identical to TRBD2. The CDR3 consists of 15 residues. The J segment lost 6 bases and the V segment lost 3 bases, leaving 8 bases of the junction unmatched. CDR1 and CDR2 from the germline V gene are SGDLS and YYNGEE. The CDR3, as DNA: TGTGCCAGCAGCGCTGGGGCGGGAGGATCCAATGAGCAGTTCTTC. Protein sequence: CASSAGAGGSNEQFF.

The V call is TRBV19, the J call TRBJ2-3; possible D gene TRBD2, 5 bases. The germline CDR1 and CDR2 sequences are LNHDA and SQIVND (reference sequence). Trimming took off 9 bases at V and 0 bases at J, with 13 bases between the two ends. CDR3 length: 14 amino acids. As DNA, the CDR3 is TGTGCCAGCACGAGGCAGCGGAGCACAGATACGCAGTATTTT. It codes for CASTRQRSTDTQYF.